This T cell receptor beta chain appears in the sequencing data of a study of blood T cell repertoires in COVID-19. Study-wide background: Specimens from acute and convalescent COVID-19 originated in the United States, Italy and Spain.

The table came from immunoSEQ multiplex PCR; TCRdb's copy has only in-frame clones and leaves some out. The sample has about 250,000 clones, approximately 88% seen once; the top ten hold under 8%. Per the germline V gene, CDR1 is LGHNT and CDR2 is FRNRAP. Trimming stripped 0 bases from V and 5 bases from J, with 12 bases between. The CDR3 has 15 amino acids. The receptor comes from a woman in her 30s with COVID-19, enrolled during active disease. The V call is TRBV12-5, the J call TRBJ2-3, with D maybe TRBD1 (6 bases). Sequencing was done on a sample of peripheral blood. The CDR3 region has the DNA TGTGCTAGTGGTTTGGTCCAAGGGGGACGAGATACGCAGTATTTT. Protein product: CASGLVQGGRDTQYF. The full variable domain, with the rest looked up from reference TRBV12-5 and TRBJ2-3, is DARVTQTPRHKVTEMGQEVTMRCQPILGHNTVFWYRQTMMQGLELLAYFRNRAPLDDSGMPKDRFSAEMPDATLATLKIQPSEPRDSAVYFCASGLVQGGRDTQYFGPGTRLTVL.